These T cell receptor beta chains were read from a single sample in a study of T cell responses to AZD1222 COVID-19 vaccine. Assay: immunoSEQ multiplex PCR; the TCRdb copy retains only in-frame clones and omits some. Of about 190,000 clones in the sample, around 94% were seen once. Here the sequenced sample was peripheral blood, taken 28 days after the second dose of the MenACWY control vaccine. The receptors stem from an adult who received the MenACWY meningococcal vaccine as a control. Each CDR3 is given with its conserved first and last residue. D genes are given only for firm matches. A clone size is listed for some rows: how often the clone was seen (once, few, many), or a class if it is expanded.

j_call: TRBJ1-1
clone_size: .
d_call: TRBD1
v_call: TRBV19
cdr3_nt: TGTGCCAGTAGTAGGGGAGCAGGGGGCATAGGCACTGAAGCTTTCTTT
cdr3_aa: CASSRGAGGIGTEAFF

j_call: TRBJ1-1
clone_size: .
d_call: .
v_call: TRBV3-1/TRBV3-2
cdr3_nt: TGTGCCAGCAGCCAAGATCGGTGGCAGCTGAACACTGAAGCTTTCTTT
cdr3_aa: CASSQDRWQLNTEAFF

j_call: TRBJ2-7
clone_size: .
d_call: .
v_call: TRBV29-1
cdr3_nt: TGCAGCGTTTCGACGGAATACTACGAGCAGTACTTC
cdr3_aa: CSVSTEYYEQYF

j_call: TRBJ2-2
clone_size: .
d_call: TRBD2
v_call: TRBV6-2/TRBV6-3
cdr3_nt: TGTGCCAGCAGTGGCGGGACTAGCGGGACCAACACCGGGGAGCTGTTTTTT
cdr3_aa: CASSGGTSGTNTGELFF

j_call: TRBJ1-3
clone_size: .
d_call: .
v_call: TRBV9
cdr3_nt: TGTGCCAGCAGCGTAGGAGCCGGGGGTTACTCTGGAAACACCATATATTTT
cdr3_aa: CASSVGAGGYSGNTIYF

j_call: TRBJ1-2
clone_size: .
d_call: .
v_call: TRBV24-1
cdr3_nt: TGTGCCACCAGTGATTCGCAGGGGAGAAACTATGGCTACACCTTC
cdr3_aa: CATSDSQGRNYGYTF

j_call: TRBJ1-4
clone_size: .
d_call: .
v_call: TRBV7-2
cdr3_nt: TGTGCCAGCAGCCGGAGCAGGGCAACTAATGAAAAACTGTTTTTT
cdr3_aa: CASSRSRATNEKLFF

j_call: TRBJ2-3
clone_size: .
d_call: .
v_call: TRBV4-1
cdr3_nt: TGCGCCAGCAGCCAAGCGCCTAGCGAGGGAGATACGCAGTATTTT
cdr3_aa: CASSQAPSEGDTQYF

j_call: TRBJ1-1
clone_size: .
d_call: TRBD1
v_call: TRBV11-3
cdr3_nt: TGTGCCAGCAGCCTCCGGTCGACAGGGTCCACTGAAGCTTTCTTT
cdr3_aa: CASSLRSTGSTEAFF

j_call: TRBJ2-1
clone_size: .
d_call: .
v_call: TRBV30
cdr3_nt: TGTGCCTGGAGTGTACGTGGGAGGCTCTACGATGAGCAGTTCTTC
cdr3_aa: CAWSVRGRLYDEQFF

j_call: TRBJ1-5
clone_size: .
d_call: .
v_call: TRBV6-5
cdr3_nt: TGTGCCAGCAGTCCCCTGGGGCAGCCCCAGCATTTT
cdr3_aa: CASSPLGQPQHF

j_call: TRBJ1-5
clone_size: .
d_call: .
v_call: TRBV6-5
cdr3_nt: TGTGCCAGCAGCCGAACAGGGCAAGGTGATCAGCCCCAGCATTTT
cdr3_aa: CASSRTGQGDQPQHF

j_call: TRBJ2-2
clone_size: .
d_call: TRBD2
v_call: TRBV5-1
cdr3_nt: TGCGCCAGCAGCATAATACCGGGACTAGCGGGCACCGGGGAGCTGTTTTTT
cdr3_aa: CASSIIPGLAGTGELFF

j_call: TRBJ2-6
clone_size: .
d_call: .
v_call: TRBV18
cdr3_nt: TGTGCCAGCTCACCACCGGAGGGTTCCGGGGCCAACGTCCTGACTTTC
cdr3_aa: CASSPPEGSGANVLTF

j_call: TRBJ2-7
clone_size: .
d_call: .
v_call: TRBV2
cdr3_nt: TGTGCCAGCAGTGGCCCAGCCGGCTACGAGCAGTACTTC
cdr3_aa: CASSGPAGYEQYF

j_call: TRBJ1-1
clone_size: .
d_call: .
v_call: TRBV13
cdr3_nt: TGTGCCAGCAGCTTAGGCTCCAGGGCAGATATGAACACTGAAGCTTTCTTT
cdr3_aa: CASSLGSRADMNTEAFF

j_call: TRBJ1-1
clone_size: .
d_call: .
v_call: TRBV28
cdr3_nt: TGTGCCATCACGATTTCTGAGGGTGAATGGAGAACTGAAGCTTTCTTT
cdr3_aa: CAITISEGEWRTEAFF

j_call: TRBJ1-1
clone_size: .
d_call: .
v_call: TRBV10-3
cdr3_nt: TGTGCCATCAGTGAGTCTGGCGGTGGGAACACTGAAGCTTTCTTT
cdr3_aa: CAISESGGGNTEAFF

j_call: TRBJ1-5
clone_size: .
d_call: .
v_call: TRBV15
cdr3_nt: TGTGCCACCAGCAGAGATCTTGGGGAGGGTCAGCCCCAGCATTTT
cdr3_aa: CATSRDLGEGQPQHF

j_call: TRBJ2-1
clone_size: few
d_call: TRBD2
v_call: TRBV4-1
cdr3_nt: TGCGCCAGCAGCACCCCCGGACTAGCGGGAGAAAAGGTTGAGCAGTTCTTC
cdr3_aa: CASSTPGLAGEKVEQFF

j_call: TRBJ2-1
clone_size: .
d_call: .
v_call: TRBV27
cdr3_nt: TGTGCCAGCAGCCCCTTTATTGGGGGGTCCTACAATGAGCAGTTCTTC
cdr3_aa: CASSPFIGGSYNEQFF

j_call: TRBJ2-7
clone_size: .
d_call: .
v_call: TRBV3-1/TRBV3-2
cdr3_nt: TGTGCCAGCAGCCAAGTTTTGTGGGTAGAGGGGAGGCCTAATCGATACGAGCAGTACTTC
cdr3_aa: CASSQVLWVEGRPNRYEQYF

j_call: TRBJ1-1
clone_size: .
d_call: .
v_call: TRBV12-3/TRBV12-4
cdr3_nt: TGTGCCAGCAGGGAAGGGAACACTGAAGCTTTCTTT
cdr3_aa: CASREGNTEAFF

j_call: TRBJ2-3
clone_size: once
d_call: .
v_call: TRBV30
cdr3_nt: TGTGCCTGGAGTGTAGGAAGCGTCGGGCGTGGCACAGATACGCAGTATTTT
cdr3_aa: CAWSVGSVGRGTDTQYF

j_call: TRBJ1-3
clone_size: once
d_call: .
v_call: TRBV29-1
cdr3_nt: TGCAGCGTTGTAGGGCAGGGCCTTTCTGGAAACACCATATATTTT
cdr3_aa: CSVVGQGLSGNTIYF

j_call: TRBJ1-2
clone_size: once
d_call: .
v_call: TRBV6-1
cdr3_nt: TGTGCCAGCAGTGAAAAGCAGGGCATCCCGGGAGGCTACACCTTC
cdr3_aa: CASSEKQGIPGGYTF